This T cell receptor beta chain stems from a study of cytomegalovirus exposure and HLA in healthy donors. About the study: Around 86 million unique TCRs, all from HLA-typed donors, were included in an early release of the data.

The PCR made use of 60 Vbeta and 13 Jbeta primers. Repertoires were generated with immunoSEQ multiplex PCR, while TCRdb's copy carries only in-frame clones and drops some. Of around 180,000 clones detected, around four fifths appear once; the ten largest clones hold 1.4% to 1.5%. Whole-study findings and limits: From TCR beta sequences, most subjects' HLA-A and HLA-B alleles were reportedly predicted accurately. A likely sequencing artifact accounted for one observed cluster of highly shared sequence variants. V segments that were indistinguishable, TRBV6-2 and TRBV6-3 among them, were omitted from analysis.

The count of this clone is one. Antigen unknown. This CDR3 is also generated by other DNA sequences in the sample. CDR1 and CDR2 (germline): GTSNPN, SVGIG (reference sequence). Between the trimmed V and J ends, which lost 4 bases and 1 base, there was a span of 7 bases. There are 12 residues in the CDR3. The clonotype comes from a woman aged 25 to 39 in good health and CMV-seropositive. The gene calls are TRBV30 and TRBJ2-5; D remains ambiguous. Sequences were obtained from PBMCs. CDR3 amino acids: CAWNAGQETQYF. The CDR3 DNA reads TGTGCCTGGAATGCCGGCCAAGAGACCCAGTACTTC.